This T cell receptor beta chain appears in the sequencing data of a study of T-cell reconstitution after alpha-beta-depleted transplantation in children. This clonotype was counted at least ten times. Unique molecular identifiers were incorporated into the prepared TCRbeta library. TCRdb fed the PCR reads into MiXCR, producing one record per CDR3 protein. The sample shows around 600,000 distinct CDR3 sequences, approximately 17% of them seen only once. V was pared by 5 bases and J by 7 bases, with 7 bases between. The length of the CDR3 is 11 residues. From germline, CDR1 is SGHRS and CDR2 YFSETQ. This sequence was found in a human donor who donated a stem cell graft to a child with acute myeloid leukemia. The chain combines TRBV5-1 with TRBJ2-1; D gene ambiguous. This specimen consisted of PBMCs from the stem cell graft donor, obtained from the stem cell graft. The DNA for the CDR3 is TGCGCCAGCAGACTGGGGAATGAGCAGTTCTTC. Translating gives CASRLGNEQFF.